The 32 T cell receptor beta chains listed next were all sequenced from one sample in a study of blood T cells in healthy people across ages. With a J-beta primer mix and a sample-barcoded 5' primer, a second PCR ran about 6 to 11 cycles. TCRdb reprocessed the 5' RACE reads with MiXCR, giving one entry per CDR3 protein. Here the sample spans roughly 730,000 distinct CDR3 sequences, approximately 53% being singletons. The sample taken for sequencing was blood. These receptors were taken from a man aged 35 to 55 in good health.

DNA for the CDR3: TGTGCCATCAGGGGACAGGGAGGTTTGGAGACCCAGTACTTC. Encoded protein: CAIRGQGGLETQYF. The V gene is TRBV10-3, the J gene TRBJ2-5, with TRBD1 matching 9 bases. CDR3 length: 14 residues. Per the germline V gene, CDR1 is ENHRY and CDR2 is SYGVKD. After removal of 6 bases from V and 5 bases from J, the junction contained 7 bases not matched to a gene.

V is TRBV6-4 and J is TRBJ2-3; TRBD2 matches at 11 bases. Losses at the gene ends were 6 bases for V and 1 base for J; bases not matched to a gene: 3. This CDR3 contains 15 residues. Germline V lookup: CDR1 MRHNA, CDR2 SNTAGT. The DNA for the CDR3 is TGTGCCAGCAGAGAACTAGCGGGAGGCACAGATACGCAGTATTTT. Protein sequence: CASRELAGGTDTQYF.

V and J are TRBV28 and TRBJ2-7; 11 positions match TRBD1. V lost 5 bases, J lost 3 bases, and 24 bases stayed unmatched. This CDR3 comprises 21 residues. Germline V lookup: CDR1 MDHEN, CDR2 SYDVKM. DNA of the CDR3: TGTGCCAGCAGTCCACTGTTCTCGCGGACAGGGGGCAAATCCGCACTCTACGAGCAGTACTTC. Translating gives CASSPLFSRTGGKSALYEQYF.

The V call is TRBV18, the J call TRBJ2-1, with a weak D call TRBD1 (5 bases). The CDR3 totals 19 residues. From germline, CDR1 is KGHSH and CDR2 LQKENI. Trimming stripped 2 bases from V and 9 bases from J, with 29 bases between. CDR3 sequence (DNA): TGTGCCAGCTCACCAAAGTCCGCCGATACAGGTATCCGAGTAGGTGAGCAGTTCTTC. Amino acid sequence: CASSPKSADTGIRVGEQFF.

V and J are TRBV20-1 and TRBJ2-3; possibly TRBD1 for D (5 bases). With 7 bases removed from V and 0 bases from J, the gap between germline ends came to 11 bases. The CDR3 totals 13 residues. Germline V gives CDR1 DFQATT, CDR2 SNEGSKA (reference sequence). The CDR3 bases are TGCAGTGGGCCCCAGGGTAGCACAGATACGCAGTATTTT. It translates to CSGPQGSTDTQYF.

In its sample, this clonotype was seen a few times. The gene calls are TRBV24-1 and TRBJ2-5; D gene uncertain. Trimming removed 3 bases at V and 7 bases at J, with 23 bases between. This CDR3 spans 17 amino acids. Germline lookup yields CDR1 KGHDR and CDR2 SFDVKD. CDR3 region: CATSDRWNLDAAGTQYF. The CDR3 DNA sequence: TGTGCCACCAGTGATCGTTGGAACCTGGACGCAGCAGGGACCCAGTACTTC.

The rearrangement joins TRBV7-6 to TRBJ1-1, with D possibly matching TRBD1 (5 bases). V lost 1 base and J lost 4, with 19 bases in between. The germline CDR1 and CDR2 sequences are SGHVS and FNYEAQ. This CDR3 has 17 amino acids. CDR3 sequence (DNA): TGTGCCAGCAGCTTAGTAGAGAGAGGCAGGGAATTCACTGAAGCTTTCTTT. It specifies CASSLVERGREFTEAFF. Full variable domain (remainder filled in from reference TRBV7-6 and TRBJ1-1): GAGVSQSPRYKVTKRGQDVALRCDPISGHVSLYWYRQALGQGPEFLTYFNYEAQQDKSGLPNDRFSAERPEGSISTLTIQRTEQRDSAMYRCASSLVERGREFTEAFFGQGTRLTVV.

With regard to this clonotype: At one end the junction does not follow the germline gene, possibly because of a read error. The chain has TRBV5-5 and TRBJ2-6, with 8 bases that match TRBD1. The germline CDR1 and CDR2 sequences are SGHKS and YYEKEE (reference sequence). This CDR3 contains 19 residues. CDR3: CASTTMPGGASAGANALTF. In DNA, the CDR3 is TGTGCCAGCACCACAATGCCAGGGGGCGCATCTGCTGGGGCCAACGCCCTGACTTTC.

The chain is built from TRBV5-1 and TRBJ1-2; D is possibly TRBD1 (6 bases). The V gene lost 1 base and the J gene lost 6 bases, with 28 bases spanning the gap. The germline CDR1 and CDR2 sequences are SGHRS and YFSETQ. This CDR3 is 19 amino acids long. The CDR3 nucleotides read TGCGCCAGCAGCTTGATTGGTCTGGTTGGGGGGGCGCTGAATCATGGCTACACCTTC. It specifies CASSLIGLVGGALNHGYTF.

This chain joins TRBV4-1 and TRBJ2-5; D unresolved. V shed 1 base and J shed 5 bases, with 8 bases lying between them. Germline loops: CDR1 MGHRA, CDR2 YSYEKL. CDR3 length: 13 residues. The CDR3 protein is CASSQGFWETQYF. Written as DNA, the CDR3 is TGCGCCAGCAGCCAAGGATTTTGGGAGACCCAGTACTTC.

This clonotype was counted ten times or more. V gene TRBV6-2 or TRBV6-3 combines with J gene TRBJ2-7; tentative D call: TRBD2 (6 bases). Trimming cost V 10 bases and J 8 bases, with 24 bases left between them. CDR3 length: 14 residues. Germline lookup yields CDR1 MNHEY and CDR2 SVGEGT. The DNA of the CDR3 is TGTGCCACCCTGAGCTCCTGGGGGGATCGCAAGCAGTACTTC. Translated, it gives CATLSSWGDRKQYF.

V and J are TRBV3-1 and TRBJ1-5; TRBD1 agrees at 11 bases. The CDR3 sequence is 14 residues long. Germline trimming cut 2 bases from V and 15 bases from J; bases unmatched to any gene: 9. The germline V gene has CDR1 LGHDT and CDR2 YNNKEL (reference sequence). The CDR3 region has the DNA TGTGCCAGCAGCCAAACGCTCGGACAGGGGGCAAGGCATTTT. It is translated as CASSQTLGQGARHF.

This clonotype was observed many times. The V call is TRBV5-1, the J call TRBJ2-5; D not certain. Germline CDR1 is SGHRS and CDR2 is YFSETQ. Trimming removed 0 bases at V and 2 bases at J, with 14 bases between. The CDR3 covers 16 residues. CDR3 DNA sequence: TGCGCCAGCAGCTTGGGACGGAGCGCCACACAAGAGACCCAGTACTTC. Protein product: CASSLGRSATQETQYF.

To note about this clonotype: At one end the junction does not follow the germline gene, possibly because of a read error. The chain joins TRBV7-2 to TRBJ1-6; D gene uncertain. CDR3 size: 15 residues. Per germline, CDR1 SGHTA and CDR2 FQGNSA. The CDR3 region is CASSLSGEGHSPPHF. The CDR3 DNA reads TGTGCCAGCAGCTTATCGGGAGAGGGTCATTCACCCCCCCACTTT.

V usage is TRBV4-3 and J usage is TRBJ2-7; 9 bases are shared with TRBD1. This CDR3 comprises 16 residues. Germline values: CDR1 LGHNA, CDR2 YSLEER. J gave up 1 base and V 1 base, and 5 bases lay outside the gene matches. The CDR3 DNA reads TGCGCCAGCAGCCAAGCTTCCGGGACAGGGTCCTACGAGCAGTACTTC. The encoded protein is CASSQASGTGSYEQYF.

The chain employs TRBV5-1 and TRBJ1-2; TRBD1 aligns across 8 bases. This CDR3 has 14 residues. Per the germline V gene, CDR1 is SGHRS and CDR2 is YFSETQ. J gave up 8 bases and V 4 bases, and 10 bases lay outside the gene matches. CDR3 amino acids: CASSGDQGAQGYTF. The DNA of the CDR3 is TGCGCCAGCAGCGGAGACCAGGGGGCTCAAGGCTACACCTTC.

The chain joins TRBV20-1 to TRBJ2-1; D is possibly TRBD1 (5 bases). Germline-derived CDR1 and CDR2 are DFQATT and SNEGSKA (reference sequence). With 5 bases removed from V and 6 bases from J, the gap between germline ends came to 17 bases. The CDR3 totals 14 residues. As DNA, the CDR3 is TGCAGTGCTCGAAAGGGGATTTATTTCAATGAGCAGTTCTTC. Translating it yields CSARKGIYFNEQFF.

The chain employs TRBV7-9 and TRBJ1-2; D gene ambiguous. Germline-derived CDR1 and CDR2 are SEHNR and FQNEAQ (reference sequence). The CDR3 has 14 amino acids. The V end was cut by 8 bases, the J end by 0 bases, with 13 bases between. CDR3 amino acids: CASGTPSANYGYTF. In DNA form, the CDR3 reads TGTGCCAGCGGTACTCCGTCAGCTAACTATGGCTACACCTTC.

The genes are TRBV7-9 and TRBJ2-5; possible D gene TRBD1, 6 bases. Looked up from germline, CDR1 is SEHNR and CDR2 is FQNEAQ (reference sequence). The V end lost 6 bases, the J end lost 11 bases, and 22 bases lay between the germline ends. This CDR3 has 14 residues. CDR3 DNA sequence: TGTGCCAGCAGAACAGGGCCCGTAGGCAATGAGCAGTACTTC. This gives the protein CASRTGPVGNEQYF.

The chain couples TRBV14 to TRBJ1-5; no definite D call. This CDR3 has 14 amino acids. The germline V gene encodes CDR1 SGHDN and CDR2 FVKESK. Trimming shortened V by 4 bases and J by 0 bases, and 7 bases separated the two germline ends. CDR3 coding DNA: TGTGCCAGCAGCCCCTGGGGTAGCAATCAGCCCCAGCATTTT. Protein: CASSPWGSNQPQHF.

This clonotype was picked up a small number of times. The J gene is TRBJ2-4, the V gene TRBV6-5, with D possibly being TRBD2 (5 bases). The end of the DNA fits TRBJ2-5 better, so the J call may be wrong. The CDR3 runs to 13 residues. The germline CDR1 and CDR2 sequences are MNHEY and SVGAGI. The CDR3 reads CASRPSMKETQYF. The CDR3 DNA sequence: TGTGCCAGCAGACCTAGCATGAAAGAGACCCAGTACTTC.

The CDR3 protein is CATSTGLETETQYF. CDR3 nucleotide sequence: TGTGCCACCAGCACAGGACTGGAAACGGAGACCCAGTACTTC. The rearrangement joins TRBV15 to TRBJ2-5; D is possibly TRBD2 (5 bases). The CDR3 runs 14 residues. V was pared by 4 bases and J by 5 bases, with 14 bases between. CDR1 LNHNV and CDR2 YYDKDF come from the germline V gene (reference sequence).

This clonotype has ten or more counts. The V and J genes are TRBV5-1 and TRBJ1-4; no clear D gene. From germline, CDR1 is SGHRS and CDR2 YFSETQ. Trimming left V 0 bases short and J 8 bases short, with 11 bases between. The length of the CDR3 is 14 residues. The DNA for the CDR3 is TGCGCCAGCAGCTTGGGGGGTAGTAACGAAAAACTGTTTTTT. This sequence encodes CASSLGGSNEKLFF. The full variable domain, rest sourced from reference TRBV5-1 and TRBJ1-4, is KAGVTQTPRYLIKTRGQQVTLSCSPISGHRSVSWYQQTPGQGLQFLFEYFSETQRNKGNFPGRFSGRQFSNSRSEMNVSTLELGDSALYLCASSLGGSNEKLFFGSGTQLSVL.

The V and J genes are TRBV4-2 and TRBJ1-2, with TRBD1 identical over 7 bases. The V and J ends lost 1 base and 8 bases, in that order; junction bases with no gene match: 7. The CDR3 spans 14 residues. Germline CDR1 and CDR2: LGHNA and YNFKEQ. This chain's CDR3 is CASSQAQQGGGYTF. Here the CDR3 DNA reads TGTGCCAGCAGCCAAGCACAGCAGGGGGGAGGCTACACCTTC.

The V call is TRBV2, the J call TRBJ2-3; D remains unclear. Germline V gives CDR1 SNHLY, CDR2 FYNNEI. The V end lost 4 bases, the J end lost 3 bases, and 11 bases lay between the germline ends. This CDR3 comprises 14 residues. CDR3 bases: TGTGCCAGCAGTGGATGGGTCCAAACAGATACGCAGTATTTT. Its translation is CASSGWVQTDTQYF.

This clonotype turned up a few times. The chain has TRBV25-1 and TRBJ2-6, with unresolved D. V was pared by 3 bases and J by 0 bases, with 12 bases between. The CDR3 has 17 residues. The germline CDR1 and CDR2 sequences are MGHDK and SYGVNS. The CDR3 sequence is CASSEVDWGSGANVLTF. The CDR3 region has the DNA TGTGCCAGCAGTGAGGTCGACTGGGGCTCTGGGGCCAACGTCCTGACTTTC.

V gene TRBV2 combines with J gene TRBJ1-2; no clear D gene. V shed 3 bases and J shed 1 base, with 9 bases lying between them. Per the germline V gene, CDR1 is SNHLY and CDR2 is FYNNEI. This CDR3 comprises 14 residues. CDR3 bases: TGTGCCAGCAGTGAGGTGGATATTAACTATGGCTACACCTTC. Translation: CASSEVDINYGYTF.

As concerns this clonotype: The junction departs from germline at one end; a sequencing error may be responsible. The rearrangement joins TRBV2 to TRBJ1-4, with unresolved D. The CDR3 has 14 residues. Germline lookup yields CDR1 SNHLY and CDR2 FYNNEI. The CDR3: CASGRLKTNGKLFF. The CDR3 coding sequence is TGTGCCAGCGGGCGACTGAAAACTAATGGAAAACTGTTTTTT.

The chain couples TRBV9 to TRBJ2-3; no firm D call. Looked up from germline, CDR1 is SGDLS and CDR2 is YYNGEE. The CDR3 totals 13 residues. Trimming took off 1 base at V and 1 base at J, with 4 bases between the two ends. The CDR3 is CASSVHGTDTQYF. CDR3 nucleotides: TGTGCCAGCAGCGTACACGGCACAGATACGCAGTATTTT.

The V gene is TRBV7-3, the J gene TRBJ2-5; 7 bases align to TRBD1. Germline V gene sequence: CDR1 SGHTA, CDR2 FQGTGA. Losses at the gene ends were 5 bases for V and 2 bases for J; bases not matched to a gene: 5. CDR3 length: 14 residues. The CDR3, as DNA: TGTGCCAGCAGCCCGATGGGACAGCAAGAGACCCAGTACTTC. Translation gives CASSPMGQQETQYF.

Ten or more counts support this clonotype. DNA for the CDR3: TGTGCCAGCAGCCCGAGACAGGGGGGGGCTGAAGCTTTCTTT. Protein product: CASSPRQGGAEAFF. J is TRBJ1-1 and V is TRBV9, with 9 bases lining up with TRBD1. V dropped 4 bases and J dropped 6; count of bases not matched to a gene: 7. CDR1 SGDLS and CDR2 YYNGEE come from the germline V gene. The CDR3 is 14 residues long.

The chain has TRBV5-1 and TRBJ2-5; the D gene is possibly TRBD2 (6 bases). V was trimmed by 4 bases and J by 11 bases, leaving 27 bases between them. CDR3 length: 16 amino acids. CDR1 and CDR2 (germline): SGHRS, YFSETQ. CDR3 protein: CASSPEMGGGSDEQYF. The CDR3 region has the DNA TGCGCCAGCAGCCCGGAGATGGGGGGTGGATCGGATGAGCAGTACTTC. Together with reference TRBV5-1 and TRBJ2-5, the CDR3 gives the full variable domain: KAGVTQTPRYLIKTRGQQVTLSCSPISGHRSVSWYQQTPGQGLQFLFEYFSETQRNKGNFPGRFSGRQFSNSRSEMNVSTLELGDSALYLCASSPEMGGGSDEQYFGPGTRLLVL.